What follows are 9 T cell receptor beta chains derived from one specimen sequenced in a study of blood T cell repertoires in COVID-19 (dated by TCRdb to 2020 to 2022). Preparation of the library involved the immunoSEQ multiplex PCR assay. As stored in TCRdb, this immuneACCESS dataset retains in-frame rearrangements with V and J assigned. A fraction of the clones does not appear; measured against another copy, unresolved V genes explain less than half of the discrepancy, and the remainder lacks a known reason. The sample contains tens of thousands of clones, approximately 88% of them found a single time. The top ten clones comprise around 2.9% of the sample. Sequenced input: peripheral blood. The receptors shown here come from a man aged 45-65 years with COVID-19, enrolled during active disease.

The V and J genes are TRBV3-1 (or the pseudogene TRBV3-2) and TRBJ1-6; tentatively, D is TRBD1 (5 bases). Germline V gives CDR1 LGHDT, CDR2 YNNKEL (reference sequence). This CDR3 region has 13 residues. Trimming took off 3 bases at V and 13 bases at J, with 13 bases between the two ends. CDR3 nucleotide sequence: TGTGCCAGCAGCCATGGGACTATCGGGCCCCTCCACTTT. This gives the protein CASSHGTIGPLHF.

V usage is TRBV6-5 and J usage is TRBJ2-5; 8 bases align to TRBD1. This CDR3 region has 13 residues. The germline CDR1 and CDR2 sequences are MNHEY and SVGAGI. V lost 7 bases to trimming and J lost 4 bases; unmatched junction nucleotides: 5. The CDR3 DNA follows: TGTGCCAGCATTGCCAGGGGGCGAGAGACCCAGTACTTC. Encoded protein: CASIARGRETQYF.

The genes are TRBV15 and TRBJ2-7, with no clear D. The length of the CDR3 is 14 residues. Germline CDR1 reads LNHNV; CDR2 reads YYDKDF (reference sequence). The ends were cut back, 0 bases at V and 5 bases at J, with 11 bases in the middle. The CDR3 bases are TGTGCCACCAGCAGAGATAGGTGGGCCCACGAGCAGTACTTC. This translates into CATSRDRWAHEQYF.

The chain is built from TRBV18 and TRBJ2-1; 14 nucleotides align to TRBD2. This CDR3 spans 15 amino acids. Losses at the gene ends were 4 bases for V and 8 bases for J; bases not matched to a gene: 4. Germline V CDR1 and CDR2: KGHSH, LQKENI. The CDR3 here is CASSQRLAGGDEQFF. CDR3 nucleotide sequence: TGTGCCAGCTCACAAAGACTAGCGGGGGGGGATGAGCAGTTCTTC. The variable domain in full, with the rest retrieved from reference TRBV18 and TRBJ2-1, is NAGVMQNPRHLVRRRGQEARLRCSPMKGHSHVYWYRQLPEEGLKFMVYLQKENIIDESGMPKERFSAEFPKEGPSILRIQQVVRGDSAAYFCASSQRLAGGDEQFFGPGTRLTVL.

The chain uses TRBV18 and TRBJ2-3, with 11 bases that match TRBD2. Germline V gene lookup returns CDR1 KGHSH and CDR2 LQKENI. V shed 1 base, J shed 4 bases, and the junction held 7 bases outside the gene matches. The CDR3 is 17 amino acids. CDR3 loop: CASSPRLAGGNADTQYF. In DNA form, the CDR3 reads TGTGCCAGCTCACCACGGCTAGCGGGGGGCAACGCAGATACGCAGTATTTT. Drawing the rest from reference TRBV18 and TRBJ2-3, the complete variable domain is NAGVMQNPRHLVRRRGQEARLRCSPMKGHSHVYWYRQLPEEGLKFMVYLQKENIIDESGMPKERFSAEFPKEGPSILRIQQVVRGDSAAYFCASSPRLAGGNADTQYFGPGTRLTVL.

This chain connects TRBV10-3 to TRBJ1-1; 7 bases are shared with TRBD1. Per the germline V gene, CDR1 is ENHRY and CDR2 is SYGVKD. Unmatched junction bases numbered 5, after V lost 0 bases and J lost 1 base. The CDR3 is made up of 16 amino acids. DNA of the CDR3: TGTGCCATCAGTGAGTCTCGACAGGGTCAGAACACTGAAGCTTTCTTT. Protein product: CAISESRQGQNTEAFF.

This clone was seen more than once but under ten times. This chain joins TRBV5-4 and TRBJ1-1; a weak D match, TRBD1 (5 bases). The germline V gene encodes CDR1 SGHNT and CDR2 YYREEE (reference sequence). CDR3 length: 15 amino acids. V was pared by 2 bases and J by 3 bases, with 14 bases between. As DNA, the CDR3 is TGTGCCAGCAGCTTCCATGGGGCCTGGTACACTGAAGCTTTCTTT. This sequence encodes CASSFHGAWYTEAFF.

The chain employs TRBV4-1 and TRBJ2-2; 11 bases are a match to TRBD2. Germline CDR1 reads MGHRA; CDR2 reads YSYEKL. V shed 2 bases, J shed 4 bases, and the junction held 3 bases outside the gene matches. This CDR3 contains 16 residues. The CDR3 sequence is CASSQTSGGSTGELFF. In nucleotides, the CDR3 is TGCGCCAGCAGCCAAACTAGCGGGGGTTCCACCGGGGAGCTGTTTTTT.

The rearrangement uses TRBV9 and TRBJ1-1; 7 bases align to TRBD1. Germline-derived CDR1 and CDR2 are SGDLS and YYNGEE. The junction had 4 bases not matched to a gene; V was cut back by 1 base and J by 4 bases. This CDR3 comprises 14 residues. This CDR3 reads CASSVSPGGTEAFF. CDR3 sequence (DNA): TGTGCCAGCAGCGTATCTCCAGGGGGCACTGAAGCTTTCTTT.